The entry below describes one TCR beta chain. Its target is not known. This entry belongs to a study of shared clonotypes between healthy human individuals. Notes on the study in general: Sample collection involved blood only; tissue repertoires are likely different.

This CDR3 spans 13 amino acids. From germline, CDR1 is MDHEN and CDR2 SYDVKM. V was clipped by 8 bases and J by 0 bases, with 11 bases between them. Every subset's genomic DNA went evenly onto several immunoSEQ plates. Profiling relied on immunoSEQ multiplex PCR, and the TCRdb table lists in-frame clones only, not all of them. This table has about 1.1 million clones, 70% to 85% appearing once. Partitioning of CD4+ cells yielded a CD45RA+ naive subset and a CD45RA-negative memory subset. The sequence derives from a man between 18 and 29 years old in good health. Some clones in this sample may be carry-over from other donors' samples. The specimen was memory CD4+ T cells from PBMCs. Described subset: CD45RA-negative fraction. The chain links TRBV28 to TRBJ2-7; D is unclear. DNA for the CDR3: TGTGCCAGCCGAGCTTATAGCTCCTACGAGCAGTACTTC. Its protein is CASRAYSSYEQYF.